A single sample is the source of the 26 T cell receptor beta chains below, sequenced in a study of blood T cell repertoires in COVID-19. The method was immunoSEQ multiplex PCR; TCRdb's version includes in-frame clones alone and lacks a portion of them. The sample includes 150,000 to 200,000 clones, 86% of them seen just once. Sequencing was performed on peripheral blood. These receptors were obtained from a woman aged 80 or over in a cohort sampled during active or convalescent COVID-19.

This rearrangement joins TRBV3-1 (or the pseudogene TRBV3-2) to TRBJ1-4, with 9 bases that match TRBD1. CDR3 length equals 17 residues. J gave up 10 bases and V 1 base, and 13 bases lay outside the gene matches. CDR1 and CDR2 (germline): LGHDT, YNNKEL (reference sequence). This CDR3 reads CASSQGNLDRGGVKLFF. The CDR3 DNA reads TGTGCCAGCAGCCAAGGAAACTTGGACAGGGGAGGCGTAAAACTGTTTTTT.

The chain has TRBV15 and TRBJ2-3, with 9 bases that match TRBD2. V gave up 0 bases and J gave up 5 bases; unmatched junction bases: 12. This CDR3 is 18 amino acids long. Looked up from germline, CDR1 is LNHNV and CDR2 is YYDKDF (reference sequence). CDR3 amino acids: CATSRDRTAGGHKDTQYF. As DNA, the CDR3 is TGTGCCACCAGCAGAGATCGGACGGCGGGGGGGCATAAAGATACGCAGTATTTT.

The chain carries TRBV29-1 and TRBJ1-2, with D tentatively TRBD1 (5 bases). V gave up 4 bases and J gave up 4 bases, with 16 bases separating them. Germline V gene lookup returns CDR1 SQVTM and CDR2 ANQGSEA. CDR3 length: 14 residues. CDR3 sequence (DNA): TGCAGCGTTGGATCCCGGCGGGGGTTCTATGGCTACACCTTC. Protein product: CSVGSRRGFYGYTF.

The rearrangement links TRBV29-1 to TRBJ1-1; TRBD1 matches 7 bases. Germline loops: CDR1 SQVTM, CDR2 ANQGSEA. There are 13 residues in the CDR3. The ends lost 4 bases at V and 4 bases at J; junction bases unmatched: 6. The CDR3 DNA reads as TGCAGCGTTGGTGACAGGGTGGGCACTGAAGCTTTCTTT. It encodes CSVGDRVGTEAFF.

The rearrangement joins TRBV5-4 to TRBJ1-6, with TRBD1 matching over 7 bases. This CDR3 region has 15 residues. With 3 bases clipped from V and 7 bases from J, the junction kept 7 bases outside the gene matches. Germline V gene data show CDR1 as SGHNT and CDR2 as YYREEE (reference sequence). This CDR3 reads CASSYLQGPNSPLHF. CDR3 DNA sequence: TGTGCCAGCAGCTACCTACAGGGGCCAAATTCACCCCTCCACTTT. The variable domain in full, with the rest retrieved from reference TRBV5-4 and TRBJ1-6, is ETGVTQSPTHLIKTRGQQVTLRCSSQSGHNTVSWYQQALGQGPQFIFQYYREEENGRGNFPPRFSGLQFPNYSSELNVNALELDDSALYLCASSYLQGPNSPLHFGNGTRLTVT.

The CDR3 region is CASSPRLAPQETQYF. CDR3 in DNA: TGTGCCAGCAGCCCGAGACTAGCGCCCCAAGAGACCCAGTACTTC. The chain links TRBV5-5 to TRBJ2-5; 8 bases match TRBD2. In germline, CDR1 is SGHKS, CDR2 YYEKEE (reference sequence). Unmatched junction bases numbered 6, after V lost 4 bases and J lost 1 base. CDR3 length equals 15 residues.

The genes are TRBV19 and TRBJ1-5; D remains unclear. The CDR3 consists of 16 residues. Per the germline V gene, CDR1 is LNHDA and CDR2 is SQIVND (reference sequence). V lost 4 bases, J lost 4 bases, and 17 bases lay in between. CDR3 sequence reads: CASSRREGRGNQPQHF. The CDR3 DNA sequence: TGTGCCAGTAGTAGGCGGGAGGGCAGAGGGAATCAGCCCCAGCATTTT.

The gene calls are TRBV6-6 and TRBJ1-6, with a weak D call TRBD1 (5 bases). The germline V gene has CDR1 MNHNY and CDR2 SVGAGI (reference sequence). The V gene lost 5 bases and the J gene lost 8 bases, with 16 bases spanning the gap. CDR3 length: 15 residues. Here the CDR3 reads CASSTRDFLDSPLHF. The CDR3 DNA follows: TGTGCCAGCAGTACCCGGGACTTCTTAGATTCACCCCTCCACTTT.

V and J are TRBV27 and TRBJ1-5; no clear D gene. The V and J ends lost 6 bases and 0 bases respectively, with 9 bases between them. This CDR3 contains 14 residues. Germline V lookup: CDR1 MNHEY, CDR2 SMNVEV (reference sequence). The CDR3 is CASRTTHSNQPQHF. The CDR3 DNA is TGTGCCAGCAGAACAACGCATAGCAATCAGCCCCAGCATTTT.

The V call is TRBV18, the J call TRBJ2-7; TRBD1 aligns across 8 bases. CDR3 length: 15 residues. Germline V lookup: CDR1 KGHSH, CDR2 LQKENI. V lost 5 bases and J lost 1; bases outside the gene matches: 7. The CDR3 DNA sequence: TGTGCCAGCTCATTCGGACAGGGCGCATCCTACGAGCAGTACGTC. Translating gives CASSFGQGASYEQYV.

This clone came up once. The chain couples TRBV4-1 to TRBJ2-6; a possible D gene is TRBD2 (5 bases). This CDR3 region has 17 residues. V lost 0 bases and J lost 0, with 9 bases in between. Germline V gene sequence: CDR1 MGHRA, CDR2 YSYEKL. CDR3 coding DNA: TGCGCCAGCAGCCAAGAAGGACTTATCTCTGGGGCCAACGTCCTGACTTTC. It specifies CASSQEGLISGANVLTF.

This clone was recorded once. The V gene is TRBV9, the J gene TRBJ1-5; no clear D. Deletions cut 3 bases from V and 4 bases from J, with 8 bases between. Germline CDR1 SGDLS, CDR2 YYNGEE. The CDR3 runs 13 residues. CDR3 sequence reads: CASSADINQPQHF. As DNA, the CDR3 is TGTGCCAGCAGCGCAGATATAAATCAGCCCCAGCATTTT.

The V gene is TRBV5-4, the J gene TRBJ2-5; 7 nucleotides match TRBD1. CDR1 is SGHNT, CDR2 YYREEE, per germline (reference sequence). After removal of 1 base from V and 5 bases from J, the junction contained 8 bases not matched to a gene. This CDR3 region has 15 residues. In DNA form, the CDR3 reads TGTGCCAGCAGCTTGATGAAGGGGGCTGGTGAGACCCAGTACTTC. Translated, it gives CASSLMKGAGETQYF.

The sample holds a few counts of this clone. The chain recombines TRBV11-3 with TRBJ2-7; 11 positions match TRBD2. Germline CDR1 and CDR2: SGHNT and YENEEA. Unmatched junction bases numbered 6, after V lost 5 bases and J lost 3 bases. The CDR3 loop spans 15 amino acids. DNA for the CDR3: TGTGCCAGCAGCCTCTTAGCGGGGGGGTTCTACGAGCAGTACTTC. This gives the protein CASSLLAGGFYEQYF.

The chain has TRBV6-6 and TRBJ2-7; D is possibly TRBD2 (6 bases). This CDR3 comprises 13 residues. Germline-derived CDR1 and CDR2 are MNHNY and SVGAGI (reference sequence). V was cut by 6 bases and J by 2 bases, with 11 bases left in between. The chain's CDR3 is CASSLSGPYEQYF. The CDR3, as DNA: TGTGCCAGCAGCCTAAGCGGGCCCTACGAGCAGTACTTC.

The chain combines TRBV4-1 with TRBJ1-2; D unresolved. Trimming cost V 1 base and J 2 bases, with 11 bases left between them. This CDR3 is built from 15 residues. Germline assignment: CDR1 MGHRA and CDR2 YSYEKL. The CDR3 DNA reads TGCGCCAGCAGCCAAGCCGGGGATCCAAACTATGGCTACACCTTC. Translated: CASSQAGDPNYGYTF.

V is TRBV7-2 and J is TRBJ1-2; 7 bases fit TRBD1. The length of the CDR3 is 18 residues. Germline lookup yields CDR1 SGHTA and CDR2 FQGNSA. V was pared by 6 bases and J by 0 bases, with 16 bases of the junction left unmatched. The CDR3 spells CASREIRDRRNSNYGYTF. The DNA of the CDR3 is TGTGCCAGCAGGGAAATAAGGGACAGACGGAATTCTAACTATGGCTACACCTTC.

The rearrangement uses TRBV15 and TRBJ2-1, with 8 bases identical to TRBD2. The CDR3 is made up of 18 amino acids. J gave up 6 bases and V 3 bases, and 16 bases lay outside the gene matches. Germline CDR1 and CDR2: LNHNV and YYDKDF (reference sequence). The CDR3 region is CATSSAGAREGQGNEQFF. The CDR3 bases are TGTGCCACCAGCAGTGCCGGGGCCCGGGAGGGCCAGGGCAATGAGCAGTTCTTC.

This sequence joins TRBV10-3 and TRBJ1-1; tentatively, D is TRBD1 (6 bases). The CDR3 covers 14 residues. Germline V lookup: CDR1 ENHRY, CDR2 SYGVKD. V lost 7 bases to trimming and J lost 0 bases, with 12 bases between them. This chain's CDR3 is CAIIEDSMNTEAFF. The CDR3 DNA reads TGTGCCATCATCGAGGACAGCATGAACACTGAAGCTTTCTTT.

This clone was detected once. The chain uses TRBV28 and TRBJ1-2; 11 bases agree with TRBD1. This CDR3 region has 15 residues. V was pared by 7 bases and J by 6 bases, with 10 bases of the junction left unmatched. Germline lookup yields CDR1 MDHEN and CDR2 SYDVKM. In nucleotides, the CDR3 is TGTGCCAGCATCTCAGTATGGACAGGGGGCAATGGCTACACCTTC. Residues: CASISVWTGGNGYTF.

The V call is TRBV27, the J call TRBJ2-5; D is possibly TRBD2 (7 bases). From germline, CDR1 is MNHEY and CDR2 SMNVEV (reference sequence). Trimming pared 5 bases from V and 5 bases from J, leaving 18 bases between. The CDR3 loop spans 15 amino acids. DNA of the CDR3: TGTGCCAGCAGTCCCGCAGGGGCGGGGGTGGAGACCCAGTACTTC. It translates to CASSPAGAGVETQYF.

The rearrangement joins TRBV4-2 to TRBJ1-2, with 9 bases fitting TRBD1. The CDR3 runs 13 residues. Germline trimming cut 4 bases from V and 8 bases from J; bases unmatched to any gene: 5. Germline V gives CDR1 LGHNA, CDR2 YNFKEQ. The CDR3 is CASSREGTGGYTF. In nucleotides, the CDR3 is TGTGCCAGCAGCCGGGAAGGGACAGGGGGCTACACCTTC.

CDR3 in amino acids: CASSLDSLDTQYF. DNA of the CDR3: TGTGCCAGCAGCTTGGACAGTCTTGATACGCAGTATTTT. The chain recombines TRBV5-6 with TRBJ2-3, with D uncertain. The V and J ends lost 0 bases and 6 bases respectively, with 8 bases between them. The CDR3 runs to 13 residues. The germline CDR1 and CDR2 sequences are SGHDT and YYEEEE.

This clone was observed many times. The CDR3 DNA reads as TGCGCCAGCAGCCAGACTGACCTTGGGGCAACAGATACGCAGTATTTT. It encodes CASSQTDLGATDTQYF. This chain joins TRBV4-1 and TRBJ2-3; TRBD1 might be the D (5 bases). Germline V lookup: CDR1 MGHRA, CDR2 YSYEKL. This CDR3 comprises 16 residues. V lost 3 bases and J lost 3, with 16 bases in between.

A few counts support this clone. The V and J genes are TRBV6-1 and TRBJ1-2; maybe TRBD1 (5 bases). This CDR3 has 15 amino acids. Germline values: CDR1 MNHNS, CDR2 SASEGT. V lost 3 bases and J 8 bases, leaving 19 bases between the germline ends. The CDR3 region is CASSDGGRLTIGYTF. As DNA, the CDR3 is TGTGCCAGCAGTGACGGGGGACGGCTTACCATCGGCTACACCTTC.

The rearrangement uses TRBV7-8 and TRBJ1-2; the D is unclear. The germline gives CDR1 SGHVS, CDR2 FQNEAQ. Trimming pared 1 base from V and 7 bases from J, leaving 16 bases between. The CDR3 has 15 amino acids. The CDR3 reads CASSLEADPLGGYTF. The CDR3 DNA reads TGTGCCAGCAGCTTAGAGGCAGACCCCCTAGGTGGCTACACCTTC.